The 17 T cell receptor beta chains presented below share a single source sample, sequenced in a study of response to subunit inactivated influenza vaccine. Via MiXCR, TCRdb re-called the RT-PCR reads, giving one row per CDR3 protein. The sample lists fewer than 600,000 distinct CDR3 sequences; 6.5% to 8% were seen once. This material consisted of PBMCs from blood, taken around 25 months after vaccination. The receptor set was obtained from a man between 50 and 69 years old who received an inactivated influenza vaccine.

The chain joins TRBV10-3 to TRBJ2-2; 9 bases line up with TRBD2. Germline V CDR1 and CDR2: ENHRY, SYGVKD. The CDR3 is made up of 16 amino acids. Trimming cost V 0 bases and J 6 bases; bases outside gene matches: 5. The CDR3 here is CAISESGTSHAGELFF. CDR3 bases: TGTGCCATCAGTGAGTCAGGGACTAGCCACGCCGGGGAGCTGTTTTTT.

The V gene is TRBV7-2, the J gene TRBJ2-5; D perhaps matches TRBD2 (6 bases). The germline CDR1 and CDR2 sequences are SGHTA and FQGNSA. The CDR3 spans 16 residues. V was shortened by 4 bases and J by 2 bases, with 17 bases between the two germline ends. The CDR3: CASSSRLLGGQETQYF. The DNA of the CDR3 is TGTGCCAGCAGCTCTCGACTACTCGGGGGTCAAGAGACCCAGTACTTC.

This clonotype was found many times. The genes are TRBV29-1 and TRBJ2-1; either TRBD1 or TRBD2 may fit D (5 bases each). This CDR3 has 13 amino acids. CDR1 is SQVTM and CDR2 is ANQGSEA in the germline V gene. The V gene lost 6 bases and the J gene lost 8 bases, with 17 bases spanning the gap. The CDR3 sequence is CSVMGTGPDEQFF. The CDR3 DNA reads TGCAGCGTGATGGGGACGGGTCCCGATGAGCAGTTCTTC.

About this clonotype: The junction and the germline gene differ at one end; a read error may be behind it. The chain recombines TRBV11-2 with TRBJ1-2; possible D gene TRBD1, 5 bases. This CDR3 region has 13 residues. CDR1 is SGHAT, CDR2 FQNNGV, per germline. As DNA, the CDR3 is TGTGCCAGCGGAAGGCCGCGGGGCGATGGCTTCACCTTC. This codes for CASGRPRGDGFTF.

This clonotype showed up just a few times. The chain employs TRBV20-1 and TRBJ2-2, with D tentatively TRBD2 (6 bases). The CDR3 is 15 amino acids. CDR1 is DFQATT and CDR2 is SNEGSKA in the germline V gene (reference sequence). V was pared by 4 bases and J by 0 bases, with 12 bases between. CDR3 in DNA: TGCAGTGCTAAAGCGGGCACTGCGAACACCGGGGAGCTGTTTTTT. It yields the protein CSAKAGTANTGELFF.

This clonotype was counted many times. The CDR3 DNA reads TGTGCCATCAGGACGACAGGGGAAAGGACAGATACGCAGTATTTT. Protein: CAIRTTGERTDTQYF. This chain uses TRBV10-3 with TRBJ2-3; TRBD1 matches at 8 bases. The CDR3 covers 15 residues. Germline trimming cut 6 bases from V and 3 bases from J; bases unmatched to any gene: 8. Looked up from germline, CDR1 is ENHRY and CDR2 is SYGVKD.

The genes are TRBV7-2 and TRBJ2-7; D may be TRBD2 (6 bases). The CDR3 consists of 15 residues. The V gene lost 1 base and the J gene lost 3 bases, with 13 bases spanning the gap. Germline V CDR1 and CDR2: SGHTA, FQGNSA. The CDR3 reads CASSLGNGGNYEQYF. In DNA, the CDR3 is TGTGCCAGCAGCTTAGGTAATGGCGGGAACTACGAGCAGTACTTC.

The rearrangement links TRBV12-3 or TRBV12-4 to TRBJ2-1, with TRBD1 as a possible D gene (5 bases). Trimming cost V 7 bases and J 6 bases, with 13 bases left between them. The length of the CDR3 is 13 residues. The CDR3, as DNA: TGTGCCAGCACCTTGGGGCTATTCAATGAGCAGTTCTTC. It yields the protein CASTLGLFNEQFF.

This chain joins TRBV20-1 and TRBJ2-1; D remains unclear. Germline loops: CDR1 DFQATT, CDR2 SNEGSKA (reference sequence). Deletions cut 1 base from V and 7 bases from J, with 20 bases between. The CDR3 runs 16 residues. The CDR3 reads CSARVILAAIGNEQFF. Here the CDR3 DNA reads TGCAGTGCTAGAGTTATTCTGGCAGCCATCGGAAATGAGCAGTTCTTC.

This clonotype has a handful of counts. Written as DNA, the CDR3 is TGTGCCAGCAGTTTATCCCCGGACAGGCGCTACGAGCAGTACTTC. It encodes CASSLSPDRRYEQYF. The rearrangement uses TRBV27 and TRBJ2-7, with 7 bases matching TRBD1. With 0 bases clipped from V and 3 bases from J, the junction kept 5 bases outside the gene matches. The CDR3 covers 15 residues. Per germline, CDR1 MNHEY and CDR2 SMNVEV (reference sequence).

This clonotype was counted at least ten times. The J gene is TRBJ2-5, the V gene TRBV7-2; D uncertain. CDR3 length: 12 amino acids. Germline CDR1 reads SGHTA; CDR2 reads FQGNSA. V lost 4 bases to trimming and J lost 0 bases, with 3 bases between them. CDR3 protein: CASSWYQETQYF. The CDR3 DNA is TGTGCCAGCAGCTGGTACCAAGAGACCCAGTACTTC.

This clonotype showed up many times. The rearrangement links TRBV4-3 to TRBJ1-4; D is ambiguous. CDR3 size: 15 residues. Trimming removed 5 bases at V and 3 bases at J, with 13 bases between. CDR1 and CDR2 (germline): LGHNA, YSLEER. CDR3 sequence (DNA): TGCGCCAGCAGCAACCACCGGGCGTCTAATGAAAAACTGTTTTTT. It encodes CASSNHRASNEKLFF.

V and J are TRBV11-1 and TRBJ2-2; tentative D call: TRBD1 (5 bases). The CDR3 is made up of 15 amino acids. Germline V CDR1 and CDR2: SGHAT, FQDESV (reference sequence). V was shortened by 2 bases and J by 5 bases, with 12 bases between the two germline ends. The CDR3 reads CASSLRRTLTGELFF. For the CDR3, the DNA is TGTGCCAGCAGCTTAAGACGGACACTAACCGGGGAGCTGTTTTTT.

This clonotype was detected only a few times. This sequence joins TRBV10-3 and TRBJ1-2; D gene ambiguous. Trimming left V 3 bases short and J 2 bases short, with 7 bases between. CDR1 is ENHRY, CDR2 SYGVKD, per germline. The CDR3 runs 13 residues. CDR3 sequence reads: CAISEKGNYGYTF. The CDR3 DNA reads as TGTGCCATCAGTGAAAAGGGAAACTATGGCTACACCTTC.

This clonotype was detected only a few times. The V gene is TRBV6-1, the J gene TRBJ2-4; D remains unclear. V dropped 7 bases and J dropped 1 base, with 20 bases sitting between them. The CDR3 is 17 residues long. Germline-derived CDR1 and CDR2 are MNHNS and SASEGT. CDR3: CASNREAETIAKNIQYF. The DNA of the CDR3 is TGTGCCAGCAACCGTGAGGCAGAAACGATTGCCAAAAACATTCAGTACTTC.

This clonotype occurred many times. This chain connects TRBV24-1 to TRBJ2-7, with D tentatively TRBD2 (6 bases). Trimming left V 1 base short and J 4 bases short, with 13 bases between. The CDR3 loop spans 15 amino acids. Germline V gene lookup returns CDR1 KGHDR and CDR2 SFDVKD. DNA of the CDR3: TGTGCCACCAGTGATTTAGGAGGAGGGGAATACGAGCAGTACTTC. This translates into CATSDLGGGEYEQYF.

This clonotype was seen many times. The genes are TRBV29-1 and TRBJ1-2; a possible D gene is TRBD1 (6 bases). V was cut by 5 bases and J by 8 bases, with 24 bases left in between. Germline CDR1 reads SQVTM; CDR2 reads ANQGSEA. The CDR3 consists of 15 residues. In nucleotides, the CDR3 is TGCAGCGTTTATACACCACAGGGCCTCAAGGGGGGCTACACCTTC. This gives the protein CSVYTPQGLKGGYTF.